The present T cell receptor beta chain was sequenced within a study of CD8 T cells in ankylosing spondylitis. Study-wide points: About 8 highly homologous variants made up a TCR beta motif, and this motif appeared characteristic of ankylosing spondylitis blood. Reportedly, significant enrichment of disease-linked clones occurred in matched ankylosing spondylitis synovial fluid. Prior literature has documented some motif variants in synovial fluid and blood from reactive arthritis.

Ten or more counts support this clonotype. What it recognizes is unknown. Molecular-barcoded quantitative 5'-RACE produced these TCR beta libraries. MiXCR, run by TCRdb on the 5' RACE reads, gives a single entry per CDR3 protein. The sample records approximately 180,000 distinct CDR3 sequences, about 20% being singletons. V trimming: 12 bases; J trimming: 7 bases; junction bases outside the gene matches: 11. This CDR3 spans 14 amino acids. The V gene's germline CDR1 is KGHDR and CDR2 SFDVKD. The TCR comes from a male donor aged 10-35 years with ankylosing spondylitis or in good health (not recorded which). The specimen was blood, either unsorted or a sorted T cell fraction (not recorded which). The rearrangement links TRBV24-1 to TRBJ2-1; TRBD1 aligns across 10 bases. DNA of the CDR3: TGTGCCGCCGAAAGGACAGGGGGTGTTAATGAGCAGTTCTTC. Translating gives CAAERTGGVNEQFF.